Presented here are 15 T cell receptor beta chains from one specimen sequenced in a study of control samples from healthy donors and cancer patients (TCRdb year 2020). The method behind the library was the immunoSEQ multiplex PCR assay. The table was pulled from immuneACCESS by TCRdb, which kept in-frame rearrangements only. Such tables lose some clones; where checked, under half of the loss comes from unresolved V genes, and the rest has no known cause. This sample comprises about 95,000 clones, less than 90% of them detected only once. The leading ten clones occupy about 15% of the sample. The material sequenced was blood. These receptors were obtained from a woman in her 70s in good health.

This clone occurred once. J is TRBJ2-3 and V is TRBV29-1; 7 bases are shared with TRBD1. This CDR3 has 14 amino acids. With 4 bases clipped from V and 3 bases from J, the junction kept 7 bases outside the gene matches. Germline V gene data show CDR1 as SQVTM and CDR2 as ANQGSEA. This chain's CDR3 is CSVVGAGGTDTQYF. For the CDR3, the DNA is TGCAGCGTTGTAGGGGCAGGGGGAACAGATACGCAGTATTTT.

This clone was counted once. The rearrangement uses TRBV5-5 and TRBJ2-5, with D uncertain. Germline V gene lookup returns CDR1 SGHKS and CDR2 YYEKEE (reference sequence). Trimming pared 0 bases from V and 5 bases from J, leaving 2 bases between. The CDR3 totals 11 residues. The DNA for the CDR3 is TGTGCCAGCAGCTTGGTGGAGACCCAGTACTTC. Amino acid sequence: CASSLVETQYF. Together with reference TRBV5-5 and TRBJ2-5, the CDR3 gives the full variable domain: DAGVTQSPTHLIKTRGQQVTLRCSPISGHKSVSWYQQVLGQGPQFIFQYYEKEERGRGNFPDRFSARQFPNYSSELNVNALLLGDSALYLCASSLVETQYFGPGTRLLVL.

This CDR3 is CASSEALQGGGHNEQFF. The CDR3 DNA reads TGTGCCAGCAGTGAAGCGCTTCAGGGAGGGGGGCACAATGAGCAGTTCTTC. J is TRBJ2-1 and V is TRBV6-1, with D tentatively TRBD2 (7 bases). Germline values: CDR1 MNHNS, CDR2 SASEGT. This CDR3 contains 17 residues. V was pared by 0 bases and J by 5 bases, with 17 bases between.

This chain links TRBV6-5 with TRBJ1-4; D is perhaps TRBD1 (5 bases). The CDR3 has 15 residues. Germline CDR1 is MNHEY and CDR2 is SVGAGI. V gave up 2 bases and J gave up 8 bases, with 15 bases separating them. The CDR3 loop reads CASSYTWGVAEKLFF. The DNA for the CDR3 is TGTGCCAGCAGTTACACATGGGGGGTGGCAGAAAAACTGTTTTTT.

The chain combines TRBV15 with TRBJ1-1; a weak D match, TRBD1 (6 bases). This CDR3 is 13 amino acids long. CDR1 is LNHNV, CDR2 YYDKDF, per germline (reference sequence). The V end lost 5 bases, the J end lost 5 bases, and 12 bases lay between the germline ends. The CDR3 DNA follows: TGTGCCACCAGCGGCCAACAGGGAACTGAAGCTTTCTTT. As protein: CATSGQQGTEAFF.

The gene calls are TRBV11-2 and TRBJ1-3, with 8 bases lining up with TRBD1. The CDR3 consists of 15 residues. CDR1 and CDR2 from the germline V gene are SGHAT and FQNNGV. The ends lost 5 bases at V and 4 bases at J; junction bases unmatched: 7. As DNA, the CDR3 is TGTGCCAGCAGCACTAGGGACAGGTTCGGAAACACCATATATTTT. This sequence encodes CASSTRDRFGNTIYF.

The chain has TRBV7-9 and TRBJ2-5, with 10 bases matching TRBD2. Germline V gives CDR1 SEHNR, CDR2 FQNEAQ (reference sequence). V lost 4 bases to trimming and J lost 4 bases; unmatched junction nucleotides: 9. The CDR3 is 16 amino acids. The CDR3 reads CASSSPSGRGGETQYF. CDR3 coding DNA: TGTGCCAGCAGCTCGCCTAGCGGGAGAGGCGGAGAGACCCAGTACTTC.

This clone has a handful of counts. The chain employs TRBV7-2 and TRBJ1-1; a possible D gene is TRBD1 (5 bases). The V gene's germline CDR1 is SGHTA and CDR2 FQGNSA. Trimming pared 2 bases from V and 7 bases from J, leaving 14 bases between. CDR3 length equals 14 residues. CDR3 nucleotide sequence: TGTGCCAGCAGCTTATGGGGGTTTGGGGATGAAGCTTTCTTT. This sequence encodes CASSLWGFGDEAFF.

CDR3 in amino acids: CATSKLESWGETQYF. CDR3 nucleotide sequence: TGTGCCACCAGCAAGTTAGAATCCTGGGGGGAGACCCAGTACTTC. This chain joins TRBV15 and TRBJ2-5; the D call may be TRBD1 or TRBD2 (5 bases each). Germline-derived CDR1 and CDR2 are LNHNV and YYDKDF (reference sequence). V lost 4 bases and J 5 bases, leaving 17 bases between the germline ends. The CDR3 extends over 15 amino acids.

This chain joins TRBV6-6 and TRBJ2-3; maybe TRBD1 (5 bases). Trimming cost V 5 bases and J 4 bases, with 22 bases left between them. The CDR3 has 17 residues. Germline CDR1 and CDR2: MNHNY and SVGAGI (reference sequence). The CDR3 DNA reads TGTGCCAGCAGTCCTACTGGTGGGCTCATCAGGGCAGATACGCAGTATTTT. Translation: CASSPTGGLIRADTQYF.

V is TRBV11-2 and J is TRBJ1-4; D unclear. With 0 bases removed from V and 0 bases from J, the gap between germline ends came to 14 bases. This CDR3 comprises 18 residues. Germline V gives CDR1 SGHAT, CDR2 FQNNGV. The CDR3 region is CASSLDDRRSATNEKLFF. For the CDR3, the DNA is TGTGCCAGCAGCTTAGATGATAGGAGATCTGCAACTAATGAAAAACTGTTTTTT.

This chain connects TRBV12-3 or TRBV12-4 to TRBJ2-1; tentative D call: TRBD2 (6 bases). Trimming pared 2 bases from V and 12 bases from J, leaving 14 bases between. CDR3 length: 13 residues. Here the CDR3 reads CASSLSTSLGQFF. For the CDR3, the DNA is TGTGCCAGCAGTTTAAGTACTAGCCTTGGGCAGTTCTTC.

This chain uses TRBV5-5 with TRBJ2-7; weak D call: TRBD1 (5 bases). This CDR3 has 13 amino acids. V gave up 0 bases and J gave up 4 bases, with 8 bases separating them. The germline CDR1 and CDR2 sequences are SGHKS and YYEKEE (reference sequence). The CDR3 bases are TGTGCCAGCAGCTTGGTGGGGCGTTACGAGCAGTACTTC. Translation gives CASSLVGRYEQYF.

This clone has a handful of counts. This CDR3 reads CATSQDPGEQETQYF. Here the CDR3 DNA reads TGTGCCACCAGCCAAGATCCGGGAGAACAAGAGACCCAGTACTTC. V gene TRBV15 combines with J gene TRBJ2-5, with D perhaps TRBD2 (6 bases). This CDR3 comprises 15 residues. V lost 5 bases, J lost 2 bases, and 15 bases lay in between. Per germline, CDR1 LNHNV and CDR2 YYDKDF (reference sequence).

The V gene is TRBV5-1, the J gene TRBJ1-2, with a tentative D call TRBD1 (6 bases). V was shortened by 2 bases and J by 5 bases, with 22 bases between the two germline ends. The germline CDR1 and CDR2 sequences are SGHRS and YFSETQ. This CDR3 has 17 residues. For the CDR3, the DNA is TGCGCCAGCAGCTTAGGTTTTGGGGGCATAGTGACGTATGGCTACACCTTC. Its protein product is CASSLGFGGIVTYGYTF.